The 9 T cell receptor beta chains below come from one sample, sequenced in a study of CD4 T cells in relation to SARS-CoV-2 and coronaviruses. The method was immunoSEQ multiplex PCR; TCRdb's version includes in-frame clones alone and lacks a portion of them. This sample has over 20,000 clones, with 75% found just once. Before the COVID-19 pandemic, during about 2011-2019, CD4+ T cells were taken from unexposed donors. After about 10 days of culture, CD4+ T cells were isolated. For these receptors, no antigen is known. Source material: CD4+ T cells from PBMCs, cultured in vitro. All receptors come from a human donor in good health.

The DNA for the CDR3 is TGTGCCAGCAGCTTAGTTAGCGGGAGGCCCACCGGGGAGCTGTTTTTT. Its translation: CASSLVSGRPTGELFF. The rearrangement uses TRBV7-2 and TRBJ2-2, with 10 bases lining up with TRBD2. Germline V gene lookup returns CDR1 SGHTA and CDR2 FQGNSA. This CDR3 has 16 residues. V was clipped by 1 base and J by 4 bases; unmatched bases: 3. Full variable domain (rest looked up from reference TRBV7-2 and TRBJ2-2): GAGVSQSPSNKVTEKGKDVELRCDPISGHTALYWYRQSLGQGLEFLIYFQGNSAPDKSGLPSDRFSAERTGGSVSTLTIQRTQQEDSAVYLCASSLVSGRPTGELFFGEGSRLTVL.

The CDR3 bases are TGTGCCAGTAGCACGTCTAGCGATGTCTACAATGAGCAGTTCTTC. Its protein is CASSTSSDVYNEQFF. The V call is TRBV19, the J call TRBJ2-1, with D possibly matching TRBD2 (6 bases). The V gene lost 6 bases and the J gene lost 3 bases, with 15 bases spanning the gap. The CDR3 totals 15 residues. Germline-derived CDR1 and CDR2 are LNHDA and SQIVND (reference sequence).

The table lists this clone with a count of one. This chain's CDR3 is CASRSTSGTQGGTDTQYF. The CDR3 nucleotides read TGTGCCAGCAGGTCGACTAGCGGGACCCAAGGGGGGACAGATACGCAGTATTTT. The genes are TRBV2 and TRBJ2-3; TRBD2 matches 11 bases. Germline V lookup: CDR1 SNHLY, CDR2 FYNNEI. The CDR3 is 18 residues long. The ends lost 6 bases at V and 3 bases at J; junction bases unmatched: 14.

The chain uses TRBV7-2 and TRBJ1-5; D not resolved. From germline, CDR1 is SGHTA and CDR2 FQGNSA. The length of the CDR3 is 14 residues. V was cut by 1 base and J by 7 bases, with 11 bases left in between. The CDR3 DNA sequence: TGTGCCAGCAGCTTAGACGGGAGGCCCCAGCCCCAGCATTTT. This codes for CASSLDGRPQPQHF.

The chain recombines TRBV30 with TRBJ2-1; D gene unclear. Deletions cut 3 bases from V and 9 bases from J, with 15 bases between. Germline V lookup: CDR1 GTSNPN, CDR2 SVGIG (reference sequence). The CDR3 loop spans 13 amino acids. The CDR3 nucleotides read TGTGCCTGGAGAACATTGGTACGAAGTGAGCAGTTCTTC. This translates into CAWRTLVRSEQFF.

This clone has a handful of counts. The chain couples TRBV5-1 to TRBJ2-1; 14 nucleotides line up with TRBD2. This CDR3 is 17 amino acids long. Per the germline V gene, CDR1 is SGHRS and CDR2 is YFSETQ. J was trimmed by 6 bases and V by 6 bases; bases with no gene match: 11. CDR3 loop: CASTPGTSGSQSNEQFF. DNA for the CDR3: TGCGCCAGCACGCCCGGGACTAGCGGGAGTCAATCCAATGAGCAGTTCTTC.

This clone was found a few times. CDR3 coding DNA: TGTGCCGGGAAACTAGCGGGACTATCCTACGAGCAGTACTTC. Protein: CAGKLAGLSYEQYF. V is TRBV19 and J is TRBJ2-7, with 10 bases that match TRBD2. The CDR3 totals 14 residues. Germline V gene lookup returns CDR1 LNHDA and CDR2 SQIVND (reference sequence). Trimming at V came to 11 bases and at J to 1 base, leaving 8 bases not matched to a gene.

The chain joins TRBV2 to TRBJ1-1; possible D gene TRBD1, 5 bases. CDR1 is SNHLY and CDR2 is FYNNEI in the germline V gene. The V end was cut by 7 bases, the J end by 1 base, with 19 bases between. CDR3 length: 16 residues. The CDR3 bases are TGTGCCAGCAAGTGGTCTCCCCTGGGGCGGAACACTGAAGCTTTCTTT. Translating gives CASKWSPLGRNTEAFF.

The genes are TRBV4-1 and TRBJ2-6, with a tentative D call TRBD2 (5 bases). The CDR3 spans 18 residues. The ends were cut back, 0 bases at V and 3 bases at J, with 15 bases in the middle. Per germline, CDR1 MGHRA and CDR2 YSYEKL. CDR3 DNA sequence: TGCGCCAGCAGCCAAGATTTTGCCGTCGGGGATGGGGCCAACGTCCTGACTTTC. Translating gives CASSQDFAVGDGANVLTF.